The 11 T cell receptor beta chains given below trace back to one sample, sequenced in a study of vaccination effects on CD4 cells after COVID-19 (dated by TCRdb to between 2021 and 2023). In the ViraFEST assay, PBMC were stimulated with viral peptide pools, and antigen-specific CD4+ T cell clonotypes were then identified by expansion using TCR sequencing. After more than 9 days of culture, CD4+ T cells were isolated with the EasySep CD4+ T cell isolation kit. None of the healthy vaccine recipients had a prior SARS-CoV-2 infection, which was confirmed by nucleocapsid antibody tests that came back negative both before and after vaccination. These receptors' antigens are unknown. The library was made by the immunoSEQ multiplex PCR assay. TCRdb re-hosts the immuneACCESS table, in-frame sequences only. Its copies lack some clones; in the studies checked, an unresolved V gene accounts for under half of them, and the cause for the rest is not known. Within this sample are some 77,000 clones, with over 65% of them counted one time only. The ten most abundant clones make up roughly 3.9% of the sample.

Sequencing used CD4+ T cells from PBMCs cultured with HCoV-OC43 spike peptides, obtained before COVID-19 vaccination. Sample cell subset or site, as interpreted from the label and publication: HCoV-OC43 spike overlapping peptide pool stimulation. The receptors originated from a human donor who received a COVID-19 vaccine.

This clone was detected only once. The chain couples TRBV7-2 to TRBJ2-3; D gene ambiguous. The V gene's germline CDR1 is SGHTA and CDR2 FQGNSA. The CDR3 extends over 17 amino acids. With 0 bases removed from V and 4 bases from J, the gap between germline ends came to 17 bases. Here the CDR3 reads CASSLAAPSRGADTQYF. In nucleotides, the CDR3 is TGTGCCAGCAGCTTAGCGGCGCCTTCCCGTGGGGCAGATACGCAGTATTTT.

The chain is built from TRBV24-1 and TRBJ2-3, with D possibly being TRBD2 (5 bases). Trimming shortened V by 5 bases and J by 6 bases, and 20 bases separated the two germline ends. There are 16 residues in the CDR3. Germline CDR1 KGHDR, CDR2 SFDVKD. The CDR3 DNA reads as TGTGCCACCAGTGGCGGGTGGGCTCGTAATGTGGATACGCAGTATTTT. Translated, it gives CATSGGWARNVDTQYF.

As DNA, the CDR3 is TGTGCCAGCAGTCCCCGACAGGGCCTCAATCAGCCCCAGCATTTT. The encoded protein is CASSPRQGLNQPQHF. The chain has TRBV6-5 and TRBJ1-5, with 7 bases identical to TRBD1. The CDR3 extends over 15 amino acids. Unmatched junction bases numbered 7, after V lost 5 bases and J lost 3 bases. Germline CDR1 and CDR2: MNHEY and SVGAGI.

V and J are TRBV25-1 and TRBJ1-1; a possible D gene is TRBD1 (5 bases). The V end lost 1 base, the J end lost 1 base, and 10 bases lay between the germline ends. The germline V gene encodes CDR1 MGHDK and CDR2 SYGVNS. This CDR3 region has 15 residues. CDR3 coding DNA: TGTGCCAGCAGTGAATCCCCTCAGGGGAACACTGAAGCTTTCTTT. Translation gives CASSESPQGNTEAFF.

This clone was found once. This rearrangement joins TRBV6-1 to TRBJ1-2; D is unresolved. Trimming pared 8 bases from V and 0 bases from J, leaving 10 bases between. From germline, CDR1 is MNHNS and CDR2 SASEGT. The CDR3 consists of 13 residues. The CDR3 reads CASRAAANYGYTF. CDR3 coding DNA: TGTGCCAGCCGTGCAGCCGCTAACTATGGCTACACCTTC.

The genes are TRBV3-1 (or the pseudogene TRBV3-2) and TRBJ2-3; D might be TRBD1 or TRBD2, each matching 6 bases. The CDR3 totals 13 residues. Germline-derived CDR1 and CDR2 are LGHDT and YNNKEL (reference sequence). V was shortened by 4 bases and J by 5 bases, with 10 bases between the two germline ends. CDR3 loop: CASSRGRGDTQYF. In DNA, the CDR3 is TGTGCCAGCAGCCGGGGGCGGGGAGATACGCAGTATTTT.

This clone has more than one count but fewer than ten. This chain uses TRBV15 with TRBJ1-3, with D possibly matching TRBD1 (5 bases). The CDR3 has 15 residues. Per germline, CDR1 LNHNV and CDR2 YYDKDF (reference sequence). V was trimmed by 0 bases and J by 2 bases, leaving 8 bases between them. CDR3 coding DNA: TGTGCCACCAGCAGAGACGGGGGAACTGGAAACACCATATATTTT. It codes for CATSRDGGTGNTIYF.

This chain joins TRBV5-1 and TRBJ2-1; 11 bases align to TRBD1. CDR1 SGHRS and CDR2 YFSETQ come from the germline V gene. This CDR3 comprises 15 residues. V dropped 4 bases and J dropped 7; count of bases not matched to a gene: 7. CDR3 DNA: TGCGCCAGCAGCCGGAGGGGACAGGGGGGGAATGAGCAGTTCTTC. Translation: CASSRRGQGGNEQFF.

The CDR3 sequence is CASSPQGASYEQYV. CDR3 DNA: TGCGCCAGCAGTCCACAGGGGGCCTCTTACGAGCAGTACGTC. The genes are TRBV23-1 and TRBJ2-7, with 9 bases identical to TRBD1. TRBV23-1 is placed among ORFs of uncertain function. The CDR3 is 14 amino acids. Unmatched junction bases numbered 5, after V lost 4 bases and J lost 4 bases.

This clone was recorded once. DNA of the CDR3: TGTGCCAGCAGCCAAGGACAGAATGAAAAACTGTTTTTT. Translating it yields CASSQGQNEKLFF. The chain employs TRBV3-1 (or the pseudogene TRBV3-2) and TRBJ1-4, with D possibly being TRBD1 (5 bases). Between the trimmed V and J ends, which lost 1 base and 5 bases, there was a span of 5 bases. The CDR3 is made up of 13 amino acids. The germline gives CDR1 LGHDT, CDR2 YNNKEL (reference sequence).

The J gene is TRBJ2-4, the V gene TRBV5-1; no reliable D call. Germline values: CDR1 SGHRS, CDR2 YFSETQ. The V and J ends lost 0 bases and 2 bases respectively, with 9 bases between them. CDR3 length: 15 residues. CDR3 sequence: CASSLDLVSKNIQYF. As DNA, the CDR3 is TGCGCCAGCAGCTTGGATTTGGTATCCAAAAACATTCAGTACTTC.